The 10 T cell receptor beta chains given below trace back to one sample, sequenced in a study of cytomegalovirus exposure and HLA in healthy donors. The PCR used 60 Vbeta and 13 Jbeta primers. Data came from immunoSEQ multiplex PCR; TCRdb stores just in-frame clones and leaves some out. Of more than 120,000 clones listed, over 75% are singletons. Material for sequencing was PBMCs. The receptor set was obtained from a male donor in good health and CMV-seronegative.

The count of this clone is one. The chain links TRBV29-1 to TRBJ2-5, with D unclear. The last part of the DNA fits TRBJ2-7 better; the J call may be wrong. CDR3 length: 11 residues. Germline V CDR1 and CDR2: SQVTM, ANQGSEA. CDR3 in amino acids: CSVVGSYEQYF. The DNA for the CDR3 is TGCAGCGTTGTAGGTAGCTACGAGCAGTACTTC.

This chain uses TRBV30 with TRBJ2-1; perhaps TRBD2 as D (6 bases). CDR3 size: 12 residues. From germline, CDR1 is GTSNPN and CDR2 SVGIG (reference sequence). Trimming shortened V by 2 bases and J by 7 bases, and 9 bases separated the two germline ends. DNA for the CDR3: TGTGCCTGGAGTATTGGGGGGAATGAGCAGTTCTTC. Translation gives CAWSIGGNEQFF. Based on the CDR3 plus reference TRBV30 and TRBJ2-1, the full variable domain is SQTIHQWPATLVQPVGSPLSLECTVEGTSNPNLYWYRQAAGRGLQLLFYSVGIGQISSEVPQNLSASRPQDRQFILSSKKLLLSDSGFYLCAWSIGGNEQFFGPGTRLTVL.

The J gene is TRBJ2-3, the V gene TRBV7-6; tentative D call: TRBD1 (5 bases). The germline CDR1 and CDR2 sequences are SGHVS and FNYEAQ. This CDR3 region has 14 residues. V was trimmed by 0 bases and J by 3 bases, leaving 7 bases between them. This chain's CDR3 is CASSLAGETDTQYF. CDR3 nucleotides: TGTGCCAGCAGCTTAGCAGGGGAAACAGATACGCAGTATTTT. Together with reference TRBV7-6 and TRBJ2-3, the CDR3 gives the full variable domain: GAGVSQSPRYKVTKRGQDVALRCDPISGHVSLYWYRQALGQGPEFLTYFNYEAQQDKSGLPNDRFSAERPEGSISTLTIQRTEQRDSAMYRCASSLAGETDTQYFGPGTRLTVL.

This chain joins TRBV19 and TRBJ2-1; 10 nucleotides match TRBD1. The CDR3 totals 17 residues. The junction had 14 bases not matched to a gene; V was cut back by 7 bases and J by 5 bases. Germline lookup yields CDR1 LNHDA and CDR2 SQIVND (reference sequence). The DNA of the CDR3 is TGTGCCAGTAACAGGGGGACCGGGACAGGGGCCCACAATGAGCAGTTCTTC. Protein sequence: CASNRGTGTGAHNEQFF.

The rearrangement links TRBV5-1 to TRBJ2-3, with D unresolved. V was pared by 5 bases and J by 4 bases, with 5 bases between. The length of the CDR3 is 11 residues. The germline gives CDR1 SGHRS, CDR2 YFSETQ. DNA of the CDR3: TGCGCCAGCAGACTTGCAGATACGCAGTATTTT. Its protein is CASRLADTQYF.

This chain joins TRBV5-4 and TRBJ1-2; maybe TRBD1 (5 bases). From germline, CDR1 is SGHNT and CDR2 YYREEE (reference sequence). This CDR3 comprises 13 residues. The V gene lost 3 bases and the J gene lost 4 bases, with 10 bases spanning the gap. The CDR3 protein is CASSSTGAYGYTF. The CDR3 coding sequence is TGTGCCAGCAGCTCAACAGGAGCCTATGGCTACACCTTC.

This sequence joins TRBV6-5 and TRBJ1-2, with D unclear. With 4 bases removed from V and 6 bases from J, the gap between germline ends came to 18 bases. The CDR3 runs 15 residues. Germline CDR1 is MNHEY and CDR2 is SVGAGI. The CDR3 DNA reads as TGTGCCAGCAGTTCCACTCCGGCTCTTGGAGATGGCTACACCTTC. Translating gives CASSSTPALGDGYTF.

CDR3 region: CASSKSLAGWQYF. CDR3 coding DNA: TGTGCCAGCAGCAAATCACTAGCAGGATGGCAGTACTTC. The rearrangement uses TRBV21-1 and TRBJ2-7; the D call TRBD2 from the table was never checked on the DNA. TRBV21-1 is recorded as a pseudogene. The CDR3 runs to 13 residues.

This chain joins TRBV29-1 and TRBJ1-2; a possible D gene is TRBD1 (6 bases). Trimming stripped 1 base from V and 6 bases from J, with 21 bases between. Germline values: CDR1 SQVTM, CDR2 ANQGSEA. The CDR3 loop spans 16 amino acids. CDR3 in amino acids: CSVEGGPKQGWDGYTF. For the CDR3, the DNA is TGCAGCGTTGAAGGCGGCCCGAAACAGGGATGGGATGGCTACACCTTC.

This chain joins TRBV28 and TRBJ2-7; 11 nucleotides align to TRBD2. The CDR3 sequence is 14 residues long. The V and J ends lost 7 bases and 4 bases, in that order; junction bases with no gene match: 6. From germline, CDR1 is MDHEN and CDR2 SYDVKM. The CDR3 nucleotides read TGTGCCAGCAAACTGACTAGCGGGGTTTACGAGCAGTACTTC. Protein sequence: CASKLTSGVYEQYF.